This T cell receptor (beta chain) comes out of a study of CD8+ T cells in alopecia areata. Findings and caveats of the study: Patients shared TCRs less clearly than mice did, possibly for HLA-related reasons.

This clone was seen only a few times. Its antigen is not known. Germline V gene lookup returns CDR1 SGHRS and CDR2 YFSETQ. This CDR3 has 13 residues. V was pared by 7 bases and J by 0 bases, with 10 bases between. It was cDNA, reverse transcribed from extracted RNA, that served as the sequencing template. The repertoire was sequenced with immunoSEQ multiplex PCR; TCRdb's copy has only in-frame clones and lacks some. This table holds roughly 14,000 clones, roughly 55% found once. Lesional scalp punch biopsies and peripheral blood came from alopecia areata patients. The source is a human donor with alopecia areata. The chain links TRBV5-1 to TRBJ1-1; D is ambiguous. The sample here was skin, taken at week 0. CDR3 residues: CASGRHMNTEAFF. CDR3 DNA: TGCGCCAGCGGAAGGCACATGAACACTGAAGCTTTCTTT.